This T cell receptor beta chain is drawn from a study of human T cells and chemical hapten exposure (dated by TCRdb to about 2021). For context, the study as a whole: For sensitization, 2% DPC in acetone was applied to a roughly 2 cm by roughly 2 cm area of upper inner arm skin. Throughout the approximately 25-week study period, patients were also given weekly therapeutic DPC doses on the scalp. Patch testing was done on the upper back using Finn chambers containing 0.01% DPC, and results were scored after 6 days according to International Contact Dermatitis Research Group standards. The patient cohort, mostly female, included alopecia areata with under or over 50% scalp involvement, alopecia totalis and alopecia universalis. Libraries were pooled for sequencing, and per-sample TCR yields varied mainly because of small differences in library volumes within the pool. This study followed changes in the peripheral blood TCR repertoire in vivo during primary and secondary sensitization of alopecia patients to the hapten diphenylcyclopropenone (DPC). Patient blood was sampled pre-sensitization (week 0) and at 2, 6 and about 24 weeks after DPC sensitization. Some 29 alopecia patients gave blood for TCR sequencing at one to four time points (pre-sensitization, 2, 6 and 24 weeks). Results the study describes overall, beyond this receptor: No change with DPC sensitization was found in the number of TCRs above 1 in 1000 frequency, and no evidence of global repertoire structure alterations was found. Patch test score was positively correlated with the number of PT1 expanded TCRs, with significance at thresholds 8, 16 and 32 but not at 4. Repeated subsampling changed both the strength of the expansion versus patch-test correlation and the threshold at which the correlation became significant. Expanded TCRs formed significantly more large CDR3 similarity clusters than pre-sensitization or healthy control sets, consistent with antigen-driven responses. Alopecia, a presumed autoimmune disease, was present in all patients, so the immune response of the patients might differ from that of healthy individuals.

Relative to germline, V is 7 bases shorter and J is 15 bases shorter, with 13 bases between their ends. The germline V gene specifies SNHLY as CDR1 and FYNNEI as CDR2. From the cysteine through the phenylalanine, the CDR3 covers 10 amino acids. The entry retains the CDR3 DNA only, 30 bases that are in frame from base 1. With respect to this clonotype: The clone's antigen remains unknown. No base quality values were provided; no much bigger clone lies one nucleotide off.

Library generation was performed with RACE. The listed sequencing device is NextSeq 500. During library preparation, unique molecular identifiers were attached to individual cDNA molecules so that TCRs could be counted quantitatively and reproducibly. From each blood RNA sample, both TCR alpha and TCR beta chains were sequenced. Processing in the source paper ran as follows. A median of about 87,000 TCRs per sample was observed, with a range of about 20,000 to 690,600. V, J and CDR3 annotation of the TCR reads was performed with the Decombinator software suite. For the PS versus PT1 abundance plots, all samples were subsampled to the same number of TCRs (28,000). Expanded TCRs were defined as absent before sensitization and observed at least eight times at the 2-week time point. Through fastp at Q25 and MiXCR, TCRdb rebuilt clones from the public reads, retaining in-frame beta chains. Each record represents a unique CDR3 protein, reported with the most common genes and DNA among its rows. None of the V and J calls come from the authors' own analysis; TCRdb made them. Here the sample has 40,000 to 45,000 distinct CDR3 sequences; 8% to 9% occur a single time. The ten largest clones capture about 15% of the sample.

The time point label on this specimen signifies: patch test 2, 6 weeks after DPC sensitization. The treatment or condition label here, explained by the study, means: therapeutic diphenylcyclopropenone sensitization with weekly scalp DPC. At each patch-test visit, blood was drawn before the patch test was applied. Eligible patients were aged 18 to 70, diagnosed with alopecia, deemed suitable for DPC therapy, and excluded if pregnant. Total RNA was extracted from unfractionated whole blood collected in Tempus Blood RNA tubes. The rearranged segments are TRBV2 and TRBJ2-4; the D gene cannot be named for sure. This clonotype originated in a woman in her thirties or forties with alopecia areata. Some clones in this sample may be carry-over from other donors' samples. The sequencing used whole blood, collected in connection with sensitization to the hapten diphenylcyclopropenone (DPC). The DNA sequence is given as TGTGCCAGCAAGCAAAAATTGTTGTACTTC. Translated, it reads CASKQKLLYF.